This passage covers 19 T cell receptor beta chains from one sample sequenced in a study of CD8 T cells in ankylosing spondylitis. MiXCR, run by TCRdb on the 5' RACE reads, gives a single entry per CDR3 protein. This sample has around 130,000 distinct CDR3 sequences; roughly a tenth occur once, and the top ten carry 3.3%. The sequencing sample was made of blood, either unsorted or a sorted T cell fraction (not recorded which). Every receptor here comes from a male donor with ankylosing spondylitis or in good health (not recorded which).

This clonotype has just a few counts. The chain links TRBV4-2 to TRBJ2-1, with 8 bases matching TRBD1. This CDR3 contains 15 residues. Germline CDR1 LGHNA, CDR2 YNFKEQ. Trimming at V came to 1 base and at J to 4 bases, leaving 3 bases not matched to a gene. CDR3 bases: TGTGCCAGCAGCCAAGGTGGGACAGGTTACAATGAGCAGTTCTTC. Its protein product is CASSQGGTGYNEQFF.

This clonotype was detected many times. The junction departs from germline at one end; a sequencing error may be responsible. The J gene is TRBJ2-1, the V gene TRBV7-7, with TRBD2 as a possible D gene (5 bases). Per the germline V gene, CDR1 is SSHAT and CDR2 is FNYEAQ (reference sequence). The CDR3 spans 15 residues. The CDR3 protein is CASSPDLVGNNEQFF. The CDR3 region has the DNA TGTGCTAGCAGCCCTGACTTGGTCGGGAACAATGAGCAGTTCTTC.

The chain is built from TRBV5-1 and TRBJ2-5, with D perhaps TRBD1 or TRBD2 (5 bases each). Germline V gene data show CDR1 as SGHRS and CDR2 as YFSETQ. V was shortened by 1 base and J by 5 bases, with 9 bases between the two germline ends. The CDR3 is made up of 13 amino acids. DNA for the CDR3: TGCGCCAGCAGCTTGTCTGGGGACGAGACCCAGTACTTC. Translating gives CASSLSGDETQYF.

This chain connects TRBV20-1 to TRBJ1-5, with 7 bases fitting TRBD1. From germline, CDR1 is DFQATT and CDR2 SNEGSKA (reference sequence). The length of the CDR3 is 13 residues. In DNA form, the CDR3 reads TGCAGCACTTCAGGGGGTAGCAATCAGCCCCAGCATTTT. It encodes CSTSGGSNQPQHF.

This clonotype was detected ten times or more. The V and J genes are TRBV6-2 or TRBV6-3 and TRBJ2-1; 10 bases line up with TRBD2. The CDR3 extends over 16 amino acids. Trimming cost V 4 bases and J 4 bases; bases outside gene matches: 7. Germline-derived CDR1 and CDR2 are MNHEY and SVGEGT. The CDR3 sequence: CASSFSTSGKYNEQFF. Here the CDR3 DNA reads TGTGCCAGCAGTTTTTCCACTAGCGGGAAGTACAATGAGCAGTTCTTC.

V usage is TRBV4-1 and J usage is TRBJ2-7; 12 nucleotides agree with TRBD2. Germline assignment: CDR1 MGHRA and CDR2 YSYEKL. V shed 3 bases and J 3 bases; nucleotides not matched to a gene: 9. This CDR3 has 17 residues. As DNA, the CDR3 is TGCGCCAGCAGCCAGGACTTGAGGACTAGCGGGAACTACGAGCAGTACTTC. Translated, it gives CASSQDLRTSGNYEQYF.

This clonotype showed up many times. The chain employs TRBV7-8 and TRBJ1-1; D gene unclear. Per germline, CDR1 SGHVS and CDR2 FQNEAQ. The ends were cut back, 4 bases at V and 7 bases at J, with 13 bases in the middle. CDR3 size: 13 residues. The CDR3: CASSSVQGREAFF. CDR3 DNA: TGTGCCAGCAGCTCAGTTCAAGGTCGTGAAGCTTTCTTT. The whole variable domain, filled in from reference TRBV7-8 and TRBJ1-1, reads GAGVSQSPRYKVAKRGQDVALRCDPISGHVSLFWYQQALGQGPEFLTYFQNEAQLDKSGLPSDRFFAERPEGSVSTLKIQRTQQEDSAVYLCASSSVQGREAFFGQGTRLTVV.

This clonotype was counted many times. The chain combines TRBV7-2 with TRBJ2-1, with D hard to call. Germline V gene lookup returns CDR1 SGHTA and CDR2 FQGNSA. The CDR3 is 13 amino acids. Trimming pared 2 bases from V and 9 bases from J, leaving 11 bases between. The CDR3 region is CASSLIVTPEQFF. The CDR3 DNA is TGTGCCAGCAGCTTAATCGTCACCCCTGAGCAGTTCTTC.

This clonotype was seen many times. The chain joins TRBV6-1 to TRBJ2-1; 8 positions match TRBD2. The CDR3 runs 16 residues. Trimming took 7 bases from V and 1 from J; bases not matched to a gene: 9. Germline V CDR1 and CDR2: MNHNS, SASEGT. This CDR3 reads CASTPRGLESYNEQFF. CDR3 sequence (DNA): TGTGCCAGCACCCCCCGGGGACTAGAATCCTACAATGAGCAGTTCTTC.

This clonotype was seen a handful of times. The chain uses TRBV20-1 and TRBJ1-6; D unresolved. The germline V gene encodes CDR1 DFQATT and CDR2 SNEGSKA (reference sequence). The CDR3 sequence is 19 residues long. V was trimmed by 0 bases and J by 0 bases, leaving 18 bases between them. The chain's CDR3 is CSARDFTVPRSSYNSPLHF. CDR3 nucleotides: TGCAGTGCTAGAGATTTTACAGTCCCCCGAAGCTCCTATAATTCACCCCTCCACTTT.

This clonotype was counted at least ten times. The CDR3: CASSQGWTASNQPQHF. The CDR3 DNA follows: TGCGCCAGCAGCCAAGGATGGACAGCTAGCAATCAGCCCCAGCATTTT. This chain connects TRBV4-3 to TRBJ1-5, with TRBD1 as a possible D gene (6 bases). The CDR3 runs to 16 residues. Germline V CDR1 and CDR2: LGHNA, YSLEER. V lost 1 base and J 0 bases, leaving 10 bases between the germline ends.

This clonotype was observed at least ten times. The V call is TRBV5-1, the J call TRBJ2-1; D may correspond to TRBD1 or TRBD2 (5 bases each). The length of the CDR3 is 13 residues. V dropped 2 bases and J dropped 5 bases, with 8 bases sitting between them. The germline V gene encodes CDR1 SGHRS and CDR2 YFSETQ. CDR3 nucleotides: TGCGCCAGCAGCTTTGAGGGACACAATGAGCAGTTCTTC. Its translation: CASSFEGHNEQFF.

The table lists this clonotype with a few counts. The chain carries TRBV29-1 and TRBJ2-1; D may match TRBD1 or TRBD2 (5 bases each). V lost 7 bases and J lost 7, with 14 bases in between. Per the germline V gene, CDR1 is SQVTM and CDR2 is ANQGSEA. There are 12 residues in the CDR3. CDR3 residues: CSERGRTNEQFF. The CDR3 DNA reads TGCAGCGAGAGGGGCCGTACGAATGAGCAGTTCTTC.

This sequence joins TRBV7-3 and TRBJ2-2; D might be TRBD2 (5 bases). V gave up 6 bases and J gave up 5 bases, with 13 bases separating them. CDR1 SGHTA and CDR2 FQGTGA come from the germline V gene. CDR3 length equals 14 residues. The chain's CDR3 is CASRLPRGTGELFF. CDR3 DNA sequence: TGTGCCAGCAGACTACCGAGAGGGACCGGGGAGCTGTTTTTT.

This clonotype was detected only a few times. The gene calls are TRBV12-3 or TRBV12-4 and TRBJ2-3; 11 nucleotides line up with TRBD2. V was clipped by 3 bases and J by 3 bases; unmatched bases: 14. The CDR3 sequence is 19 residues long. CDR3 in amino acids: CASSFFPVQLAGATDTQYF. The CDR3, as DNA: TGTGCCAGCAGTTTCTTTCCGGTCCAACTAGCGGGAGCAACAGATACGCAGTATTTT.

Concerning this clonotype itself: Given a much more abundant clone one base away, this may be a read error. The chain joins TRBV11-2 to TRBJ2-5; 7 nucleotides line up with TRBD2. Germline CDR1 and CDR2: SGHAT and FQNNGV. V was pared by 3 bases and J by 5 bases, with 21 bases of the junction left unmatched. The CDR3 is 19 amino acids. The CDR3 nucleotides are TGTGCCAGCAGCTTTCTCGTTGTCGGACTAGTGGGAGGTTTGGAGACCCAGTACTTC. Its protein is CASSFLVVGLVGGLETQYF.

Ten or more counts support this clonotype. The CDR3: CSARNLMTSGINDEQFF. The CDR3 region has the DNA TGCAGTGCTAGAAACCTTATGACTAGCGGGATAAACGATGAGCAGTTCTTC. This chain joins TRBV20-1 and TRBJ2-1, with 11 nucleotides matching TRBD2. Looked up from germline, CDR1 is DFQATT and CDR2 is SNEGSKA (reference sequence). The CDR3 totals 17 residues. V dropped 2 bases and J dropped 8; count of bases not matched to a gene: 14.

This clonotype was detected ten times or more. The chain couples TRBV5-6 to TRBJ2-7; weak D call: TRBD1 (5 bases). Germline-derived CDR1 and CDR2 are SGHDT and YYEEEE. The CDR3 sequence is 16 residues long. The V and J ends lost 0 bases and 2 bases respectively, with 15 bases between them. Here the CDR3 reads CASSLDRGLSAYEQYF. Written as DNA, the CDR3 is TGTGCCAGCAGCTTGGATAGGGGCCTCTCCGCCTACGAGCAGTACTTC.

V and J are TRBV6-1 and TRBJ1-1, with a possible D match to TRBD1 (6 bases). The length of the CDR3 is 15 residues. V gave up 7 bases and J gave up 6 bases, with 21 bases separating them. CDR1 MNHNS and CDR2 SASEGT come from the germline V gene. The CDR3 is CASKETGRWFAEAFF. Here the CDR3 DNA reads TGTGCCAGCAAAGAAACAGGGCGGTGGTTTGCTGAAGCTTTCTTT.